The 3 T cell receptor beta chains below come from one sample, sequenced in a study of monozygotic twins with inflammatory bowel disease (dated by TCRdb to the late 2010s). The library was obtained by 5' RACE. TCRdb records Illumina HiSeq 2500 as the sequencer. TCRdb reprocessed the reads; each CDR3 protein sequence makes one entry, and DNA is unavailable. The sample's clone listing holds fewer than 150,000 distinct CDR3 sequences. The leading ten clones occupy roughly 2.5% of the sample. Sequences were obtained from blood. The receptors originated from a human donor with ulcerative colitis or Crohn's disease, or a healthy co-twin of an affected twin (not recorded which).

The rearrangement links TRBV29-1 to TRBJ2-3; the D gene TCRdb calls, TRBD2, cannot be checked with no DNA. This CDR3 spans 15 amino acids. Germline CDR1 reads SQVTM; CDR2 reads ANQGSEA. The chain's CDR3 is CSVVYSGGAEDTQYF.

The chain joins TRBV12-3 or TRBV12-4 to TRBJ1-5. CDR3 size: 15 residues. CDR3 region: CASSFGGTSNQPQHF.

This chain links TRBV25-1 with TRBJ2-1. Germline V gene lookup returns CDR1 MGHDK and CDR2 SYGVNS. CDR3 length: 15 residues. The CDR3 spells CASSEYKAAAREQFF.